What follows describes a single TCR beta chain. The source of the sample is a study of CD8 T cells in Susac syndrome. The germline V gene encodes CDR1 DFQATT and CDR2 SNEGSKA (reference sequence). Trimming removed 6 bases from V and 0 bases from J; junction bases left unmatched: 9. The CDR3 spans 15 residues. The authors reverse transcribed roughly 0.5 to 1 ug RNA with random hexamers. An immunoSEQ multiplex PCR generated amplified TCR beta CDR3 products spanning 54 Vbeta and 13 Jbeta. A single record per CDR3 protein comes from TCRdb applying MiXCR to the immunoSEQ multiplex PCR reads. The sample records a few hundred thousand distinct CDR3 sequences, 75% to 90% being singletons.

The receptor's source is a human donor with multiple sclerosis. Sequenced sample: CD8+ T cells from PBMCs. The chain links TRBV20-1 to TRBJ2-7; 9 bases agree with TRBD2. CDR3 amino acids: CSALQLAGASYEQYF. The CDR3, as DNA: TGCAGTGCCCTACAGTTAGCGGGAGCCTCCTACGAGCAGTACTTC.